This T cell receptor (beta chain) appears in the sequencing data of a study of Tregs in tolerant kidney transplant recipients. Regarding the study as a whole: For some patients, primers changed over time, blocking nucleotide-level comparison. Tolerant patients' donor-specific Tregs expanded beyond overall Tregs, suggesting antigen-driven growth.

This CDR3 is 14 amino acids long. CDR1 LNHDA and CDR2 SQIVND come from the germline V gene (reference sequence). V was clipped by 9 bases and J by 7 bases; unmatched bases: 11. Recipients received nonmyeloablative bone marrow transplants from related graft donors, with transient mixed chimerism. CD4+CD25+CD127- Tregs, CD4+CD25- non-Tregs, CD4 and CD8 cells were sorted. Measured with immunoSEQ multiplex PCR; TCRdb has only the in-frame clones, and not every one. The table shows roughly 52,000 clones, with approximately 90% occurring only once. Comment on this clone: Its antigen is undetermined.

This receptor was identified in a human patient who received a combined kidney and bone marrow transplant. Certain T cells may be donor cells from the graft. The chain recombines TRBV19 with TRBJ2-1, with TRBD1 identical over 8 bases. This material consisted of CD8+ T cells from blood (PBMCs), taken 24 months after the transplant. Here the CDR3 reads CARWGRGLGNEQFF. CDR3 nucleotides: TGTGCCAGATGGGGCAGGGGGCTGGGTAATGAGCAGTTCTTC.